Given below is one T cell receptor (beta chain) in context. This sample is part of a study of blood T cell repertoires in COVID-19. Trimming took 3 bases from V and 0 from J; bases not matched to a gene: 3. Germline CDR1 is LGHNA and CDR2 is YNFKEQ. This CDR3 spans 15 amino acids. Here immunoSEQ multiplex PCR was the method, and the copy in TCRdb shows in-frame clones only, minus some. The table has 200,000 to 250,000 clones, roughly 80% seen once. The chain uses TRBV4-2 and TRBJ2-7; 9 nucleotides agree with TRBD2. The clonotype was recovered from a woman aged 70 to 79 with acute or convalescent COVID-19. Specimen: peripheral blood. CDR3 region: CASSHNSGSSYEQYF. The DNA of the CDR3 is TGTGCCAGCAGCCATAATAGCGGGAGCTCCTACGAGCAGTACTTC.